The clone carrying this TCR beta chain was detected a few times. What it binds is unknown. The sample belongs to a study of cytomegalovirus exposure and HLA in healthy donors. Whole-study results and caveats: The authors enumerated some 160 TCR beta chains as linked to cytomegalovirus.

CDR3 size: 18 residues. The ends were cut back, 4 bases at V and 10 bases at J, with 32 bases in the middle. Germline loops: CDR1 SGDLS, CDR2 YYNGEE. The PCR had 60 Vbeta and 13 Jbeta primers. Clones were sequenced by immunoSEQ multiplex PCR, and TCRdb holds only the in-frame ones, with some missing. The sample lists over 100,000 clones, approximately 10% occurring once. The chain joins TRBV9 to TRBJ1-1; weak D call: TRBD1 (6 bases). The sequence derives from a woman aged 40 to 50 in good health and CMV-seropositive. Sequencing used PBMCs. CDR3 nucleotides: TGTGCCAGCAGCTCCCACCCGCCCGGCCGGGACACAGGTATGAGAGCTTTCTTT. Its translation is CASSSHPPGRDTGMRAFF.